This entry lists 32 T cell receptor beta chains sequenced from one sample in a study of identical twins. TCRdb ran MiXCR on the 5' RACE reads and lists one entry per CDR3 protein. The sample contains about 450,000 distinct CDR3 sequences, approximately 17% of which appear only once. Sequencing was carried out using naive T cells sorted from blood. These receptors all come from a man between 50 and 59 years old in good health.

This chain joins TRBV9 and TRBJ1-3, with D unresolved. The V end was cut by 3 bases, the J end by 1 base, with 5 bases between. CDR1 and CDR2 (germline): SGDLS, YYNGEE. The CDR3 runs to 13 residues. DNA for the CDR3: TGTGCCAGCAGCGCGTTTTCTGGAAACACCATATATTTT. It encodes CASSAFSGNTIYF.

In this sample, this clonotype turned up once. This could be a read error, since a much larger clone is one nucleotide away. This chain uses TRBV28 with TRBJ2-6; 10 nucleotides match TRBD1. CDR3 length equals 17 residues. Germline V gives CDR1 MDHEN, CDR2 SYDVKM. CDR3 bases: TGTGCCAGCAGAGGCAGACAGGGGGCTCCTGGGGCCTACGTCCTGACTTTC. Residues: CASRGRQGAPGAYVLTF.

The chain recombines TRBV7-6 with TRBJ2-2; weak D call: TRBD1 (6 bases). CDR3 length equals 14 residues. Germline CDR1 is SGHVS and CDR2 is FNYEAQ. V was trimmed by 8 bases and J by 7 bases, leaving 17 bases between them. This chain's CDR3 is CASRGTPTGGELFF. Written as DNA, the CDR3 is TGTGCCAGCCGTGGGACACCGACGGGCGGGGAGCTGTTTTTT.

The chain combines TRBV6-1 with TRBJ2-3; 12 bases are a match to TRBD2. In germline, CDR1 is MNHNS, CDR2 SASEGT. The ends lost 7 bases at V and 6 bases at J; junction bases unmatched: 5. The CDR3 is made up of 14 amino acids. The CDR3 loop is CASTRLAGEDTQYF. The CDR3 nucleotides read TGTGCCAGCACCCGACTAGCGGGAGAGGATACGCAGTATTTT.

The chain couples TRBV5-1 to TRBJ2-2, with a tentative D call TRBD2 (5 bases). Trimming removed 5 bases at V and 3 bases at J, with 8 bases between. Germline loops: CDR1 SGHRS, CDR2 YFSETQ. The CDR3 sequence is 13 residues long. The CDR3 DNA is TGCGCCAGCAGAGGAGCGGACACCGGGGAGCTGTTTTTT. This codes for CASRGADTGELFF.

V usage is TRBV9 and J usage is TRBJ1-3, with D maybe TRBD1 (5 bases). The germline V and J ends were trimmed by 0 bases and 1 base, with 17 bases remaining between them. This CDR3 contains 18 residues. The V gene's germline CDR1 is SGDLS and CDR2 YYNGEE. CDR3 sequence: CASSVDPGGSFSGNTIYF. The CDR3 bases are TGTGCCAGCAGCGTAGACCCCGGGGGTTCTTTTTCTGGAAACACCATATATTTT.

In its sample, this clonotype was seen many times. The chain carries TRBV5-5 and TRBJ2-3, with D perhaps TRBD1 or TRBD2 (6 bases each). This CDR3 contains 16 residues. V was clipped by 3 bases and J by 2 bases, with 16 bases between them. Germline CDR1 is SGHKS and CDR2 is YYEKEE (reference sequence). CDR3 nucleotide sequence: TGTGCCAGCAGCTCAGGAGGGGGACCCTTCACAGATACGCAGTATTTT. Encoded protein: CASSSGGGPFTDTQYF.

V is TRBV5-1 and J is TRBJ2-2; 7 bases agree with TRBD1. This CDR3 region has 17 residues. Germline-derived CDR1 and CDR2 are SGHRS and YFSETQ. With V trimmed by 7 bases and J by 2 bases, 14 bases remained unmatched. Here the CDR3 DNA reads TGCGCCAGCGATACAGGGGCATCAACTTTTAACACCGGGGAGCTGTTTTTT. Its translation is CASDTGASTFNTGELFF.

The chain recombines TRBV7-8 with TRBJ2-1; 13 positions agree with TRBD2. The junction had 3 bases not matched to a gene; V was cut back by 3 bases and J by 7 bases. The length of the CDR3 is 15 residues. The germline gives CDR1 SGHVS, CDR2 FQNEAQ. The CDR3 sequence is CASSFSGLAGNEQFF. Here the CDR3 DNA reads TGTGCCAGCAGCTTTTCGGGACTAGCGGGGAATGAGCAGTTCTTC.

This clonotype has just a few counts. The genes are TRBV5-1 and TRBJ1-4; possible D gene TRBD1, 6 bases. This CDR3 contains 17 residues. Germline V lookup: CDR1 SGHRS, CDR2 YFSETQ. The V and J ends lost 0 bases and 0 bases respectively, with 12 bases between them. CDR3 protein: CASSLENRVATNEKLFF. The CDR3 DNA is TGCGCCAGCAGCTTGGAGAACAGGGTTGCAACTAATGAAAAACTGTTTTTT.

This clonotype has just a few counts. The CDR3 region has the DNA TGTGCCAGCAGCTGGGACCGAGACTCTGGAAACACCATATATTTT. Translation: CASSWDRDSGNTIYF. The chain is built from TRBV7-9 and TRBJ1-3; the D gene is possibly TRBD1 (5 bases). Between the trimmed V and J ends, which lost 4 bases and 0 bases, there was a span of 10 bases. CDR3 length equals 15 residues. The germline V gene has CDR1 SEHNR and CDR2 FQNEAQ (reference sequence).

The gene calls are TRBV5-6 and TRBJ2-3; D is unclear. V dropped 3 bases and J dropped 8 bases, with 16 bases sitting between them. CDR1 and CDR2 from the germline V gene are SGHDT and YYEEEE. CDR3 length equals 14 residues. The DNA for the CDR3 is TGTGCCAGCAGCTACTTCCTGACCCCTCCTACGCAGTATTTT. The encoded protein is CASSYFLTPPTQYF.

The table lists this clonotype with many counts. The chain combines TRBV11-2 with TRBJ2-7, with 8 bases identical to TRBD2. Germline CDR1 is SGHAT and CDR2 is FQNNGV. The length of the CDR3 is 15 residues. V lost 6 bases, J lost 2 bases, and 9 bases stayed unmatched. CDR3 sequence reads: CASRPRGGATYEQYF. The CDR3 nucleotides read TGTGCCAGCAGGCCCCGGGGGGGAGCCACCTACGAGCAGTACTTC.

The rearrangement links TRBV12-3 or TRBV12-4 to TRBJ2-7; a weak D match, TRBD1 (6 bases). Between the trimmed V and J ends, which lost 2 bases and 4 bases, there was a span of 15 bases. CDR3 length: 15 amino acids. CDR3 sequence (DNA): TGTGCCAGCAGTTTACGCCGGGCAGGGGAGTACGAGCAGTACTTC. Translating gives CASSLRRAGEYEQYF.

The chain uses TRBV6-2 or TRBV6-3 and TRBJ2-1; D unresolved. The V end was cut by 7 bases, the J end by 0 bases, with 16 bases between. This CDR3 has 16 amino acids. From germline, CDR1 is MNHEY and CDR2 SVGEGT. CDR3 DNA: TGTGCCAGCAAGGGCCTGGGCCAGAGCTCCTACAATGAGCAGTTCTTC. Its protein is CASKGLGQSSYNEQFF.

CDR3 nucleotides: TGTGCCAGCAGTTTATCGCAGGGGGCGGCCGGCTACACCTTC. The encoded protein is CASSLSQGAAGYTF. The chain is built from TRBV27 and TRBJ1-2, with 8 bases identical to TRBD1. V lost 0 bases, J lost 8 bases, and 5 bases stayed unmatched. The CDR3 is made up of 14 amino acids. Germline assignment: CDR1 MNHEY and CDR2 SMNVEV (reference sequence).

The chain couples TRBV27 to TRBJ2-2; 7 bases are a match to TRBD1. The CDR3 is made up of 14 amino acids. Germline CDR1 is MNHEY and CDR2 is SMNVEV (reference sequence). V trimming: 1 base; J trimming: 7 bases; junction bases outside the gene matches: 3. CDR3 sequence reads: CASSLYRGHGELFF. In DNA form, the CDR3 reads TGTGCCAGCAGTTTATACAGGGGACACGGGGAGCTGTTTTTT.

The table lists this clonotype with many counts. The chain uses TRBV7-3 and TRBJ2-3; possible D gene TRBD2, 6 bases. Germline CDR1 SGHTA, CDR2 FQGTGA. This CDR3 is built from 16 residues. The germline V and J ends were trimmed by 5 bases and 0 bases, with 15 bases remaining between them. CDR3 sequence reads: CASSPWGSGSTDTQYF. CDR3 bases: TGTGCCAGCAGCCCATGGGGTAGCGGTAGCACAGATACGCAGTATTTT.

This clonotype has a count of ten or more. This chain uses TRBV12-3 or TRBV12-4 with TRBJ1-6, with 9 bases aligning to TRBD1. The CDR3 runs to 15 residues. With 3 bases clipped from V and 8 bases from J, the junction kept 5 bases outside the gene matches. CDR3 sequence (DNA): TGTGCCAGCAGTTTCTGGACAGGGGCCGATTCACCCCTCCACTTT. It is translated as CASSFWTGADSPLHF.

Here the CDR3 reads CASSFGQAKNIQYF. As DNA, the CDR3 is TGCGCCAGCAGCTTCGGCCAAGCCAAAAACATTCAGTACTTC. This sequence joins TRBV5-1 and TRBJ2-4; the D is unclear. Deletions cut 2 bases from V and 0 bases from J, with 6 bases between. The CDR3 sequence is 14 residues long. Germline V gene lookup returns CDR1 SGHRS and CDR2 YFSETQ.

This clonotype was found a few times. The gene calls are TRBV30 and TRBJ2-2; 8 bases align to TRBD1. The germline gives CDR1 GTSNPN, CDR2 SVGIG (reference sequence). The CDR3 length is 14 residues. Trimming cost V 5 bases and J 4 bases; bases outside gene matches: 6. Here the CDR3 reads CAWCRGPGTGELFF. CDR3 DNA sequence: TGTGCCTGGTGCAGGGGGCCGGGCACCGGGGAGCTGTTTTTT.

This clonotype was seen repeatedly, ten times or more. This chain links TRBV20-1 with TRBJ2-7, with TRBD2 as a possible D gene (6 bases). Germline V gene lookup returns CDR1 DFQATT and CDR2 SNEGSKA (reference sequence). The CDR3 is 11 amino acids. With 5 bases removed from V and 4 bases from J, the gap between germline ends came to 9 bases. The CDR3 region is CSADGGYEQYF. CDR3 DNA sequence: TGCAGTGCTGATGGAGGGTACGAGCAGTACTTC.

This clonotype was seen a single time. The rearrangement uses TRBV28 and TRBJ2-1, with TRBD1 as a possible D gene (6 bases). The germline gives CDR1 MDHEN, CDR2 SYDVKM. The CDR3 covers 14 residues. V shed 5 bases and J shed 2 bases, with 10 bases lying between them. This chain's CDR3 is CASSKGVTYNEQFF. Here the CDR3 DNA reads TGTGCCAGCAGTAAGGGGGTGACCTACAATGAGCAGTTCTTC.

Ten or more counts support this clonotype. J is TRBJ2-5 and V is TRBV12-3 or TRBV12-4; no reliable D call. Trimming took 3 bases from V and 5 from J, leaving 10 bases between them. This CDR3 contains 13 residues. The CDR3 loop is CASSFRQLETQYF. For the CDR3, the DNA is TGTGCCAGCAGTTTCCGGCAACTGGAGACCCAGTACTTC.

This clonotype was counted a few times. V and J are TRBV10-3 and TRBJ2-5; 7 bases are shared with TRBD1. Germline V gene data show CDR1 as ENHRY and CDR2 as SYGVKD. The CDR3 length is 11 residues. After removal of 6 bases from V and 9 bases from J, the junction contained 4 bases not matched to a gene. CDR3 bases: TGTGCCATCAGCGTTGGGACAGCCCAGTACTTC. This codes for CAISVGTAQYF.

The V and J genes are TRBV7-9 and TRBJ1-1; a possible D gene is TRBD1 (6 bases). Looked up from germline, CDR1 is SEHNR and CDR2 is FQNEAQ (reference sequence). V lost 5 bases, J lost 1 base, and 14 bases lay in between. CDR3 length equals 15 residues. The CDR3 loop is CASSIWTEENTEAFF. The DNA for the CDR3 is TGTGCCAGCAGCATCTGGACAGAGGAGAACACTGAAGCTTTCTTT.

This clonotype was seen more than once but under ten times. The chain carries TRBV7-2 and TRBJ2-7; a weak D match, TRBD1 (6 bases). V lost 5 bases, J lost 4 bases, and 24 bases lay in between. The CDR3 loop spans 17 amino acids. Germline values: CDR1 SGHTA, CDR2 FQGNSA. CDR3 region: CASSTTGQPITYYEQYF. The DNA of the CDR3 is TGTGCCAGCAGCACGACTGGACAGCCAATTACCTATTACGAGCAGTACTTC.

This clonotype was detected only a few times. The chain uses TRBV29-1 and TRBJ2-1; 7 bases are a match to TRBD2. V lost 4 bases and J lost 0; bases outside the gene matches: 12. Germline CDR1 and CDR2: SQVTM and ANQGSEA. There are 17 residues in the CDR3. The CDR3 region is CSVVLAGYRSSYNEQFF. In DNA form, the CDR3 reads TGCAGCGTTGTGTTAGCGGGCTACAGGAGCTCCTACAATGAGCAGTTCTTC.

The chain couples TRBV7-9 to TRBJ2-7; D gene uncertain. CDR3 length: 13 residues. Germline CDR1 is SEHNR and CDR2 is FQNEAQ (reference sequence). The V end lost 1 base, the J end lost 6 bases, and 10 bases lay between the germline ends. CDR3: CASSLDGLGEQYF. In nucleotides, the CDR3 is TGTGCCAGCAGCTTAGACGGGCTCGGCGAGCAGTACTTC.

This chain links TRBV25-1 with TRBJ1-6; no reliable D call. The V and J ends lost 2 bases and 10 bases respectively, with 18 bases between them. CDR3 length: 16 residues. The germline V gene encodes CDR1 MGHDK and CDR2 SYGVNS. The CDR3 is CASSEGGKGRGSPLHF. The CDR3 nucleotides read TGTGCCAGCAGTGAAGGAGGGAAGGGCCGAGGATCACCCCTCCACTTT.

V gene TRBV12-3 or TRBV12-4 combines with J gene TRBJ1-6; 7 bases are shared with TRBD1. The V segment lost 6 bases and the J segment 8 bases; nucleotides outside the gene matches: 7. This CDR3 contains 14 residues. The CDR3 loop reads CASRLTGRDSPLHF. The CDR3 nucleotides are TGTGCCAGCAGGTTGACAGGGAGGGATTCACCCCTCCACTTT.

The rearrangement links TRBV6-2 or TRBV6-3 to TRBJ1-5, with 8 bases aligning to TRBD1. The CDR3 covers 16 residues. Trimming took 5 bases from V and 6 from J; bases not matched to a gene: 12. The germline V gene has CDR1 MNHEY and CDR2 SVGEGT. Here the CDR3 reads CASSPGGRGRSQPQHF. CDR3 bases: TGTGCCAGCAGTCCTGGGGGCAGGGGGCGCAGTCAGCCCCAGCATTTT.